This T cell receptor beta chain was identified during a study of cytomegalovirus exposure and HLA in healthy donors. The PCR ran on 60 Vbeta and 13 Jbeta primers. Only in-frame clones appear in the TCRdb table, and some are missing; sequencing was by immunoSEQ multiplex PCR. Its table records 180,000 or so clones. This CDR3 contains 17 residues. J gave up 0 bases and V 3 bases, and 10 bases lay outside the gene matches. Germline values: CDR1 SGHRS, CDR2 YFSETQ. Study-wide points: Among immune exposure information, only CMV serostatus was available.

On this clone itself: Its antigen remains unidentified.

The V gene is TRBV5-1, the J gene TRBJ2-3, with 7 bases that match TRBD2. This clonotype originated in a boy younger than 18 in good health and CMV-seronegative. Sequencing input: PBMCs. The CDR3 protein is CASSSTIAGFSTDTQYF. The CDR3 coding sequence is TGCGCCAGCAGCTCCACGATAGCGGGTTTTAGCACAGATACGCAGTATTTT.